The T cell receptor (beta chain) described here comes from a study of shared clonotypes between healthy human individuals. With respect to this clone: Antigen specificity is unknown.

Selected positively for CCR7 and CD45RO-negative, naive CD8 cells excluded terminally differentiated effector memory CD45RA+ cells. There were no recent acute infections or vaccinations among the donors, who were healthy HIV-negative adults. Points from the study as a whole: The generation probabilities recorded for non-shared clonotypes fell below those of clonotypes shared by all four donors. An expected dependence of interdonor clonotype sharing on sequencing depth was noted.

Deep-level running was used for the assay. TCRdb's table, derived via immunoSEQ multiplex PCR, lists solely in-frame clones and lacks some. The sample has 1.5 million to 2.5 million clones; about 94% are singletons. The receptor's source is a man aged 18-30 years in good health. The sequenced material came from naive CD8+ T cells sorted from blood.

Written as DNA, the CDR3 is TGTGCCAGCAGCTCCCGGGGGGGGAGCACAGATACGCAGTATTTT. The encoded protein is CASSSRGGSTDTQYF. The chain is built from TRBV11-2 and TRBJ2-3, with 8 positions matching TRBD2. Germline V gene lookup returns CDR1 SGHAT and CDR2 FQNNGV. CDR3 length equals 15 residues. The trim removed 4 bases at V and 0 bases at J, leaving 3 bases unmatched.